These 5 T cell receptor beta chains were sequenced from one sample in a study of blood T cell repertoires in COVID-19. The table came from immunoSEQ multiplex PCR; TCRdb's copy has only in-frame clones and leaves some out. The sample shows about 190,000 clones, around nine tenths of them seen only once. The sequenced sample consisted of peripheral blood. These receptor sequences come from a man younger than 40 with acute or convalescent COVID-19.

This chain joins TRBV7-8 and TRBJ1-5; D may be TRBD1 (5 bases). The germline CDR1 and CDR2 sequences are SGHVS and FQNEAQ. The V and J ends lost 5 bases and 0 bases respectively, with 11 bases between them. The CDR3 is made up of 15 amino acids. The CDR3 DNA reads as TGTGCCAGCAGCAAGGACAATCTTAGCAATCAGCCCCAGCATTTT. Residues: CASSKDNLSNQPQHF.

The chain carries TRBV13 and TRBJ1-1; TRBD1 might be the D (6 bases). This CDR3 has 13 amino acids. V was pared by 6 bases and J by 4 bases, with 12 bases between. The germline gives CDR1 PRHDT, CDR2 FYEKMQ (reference sequence). The CDR3 sequence: CASSTTGITEAFF. In nucleotides, the CDR3 is TGTGCCAGCAGTACAACAGGGATCACTGAAGCTTTCTTT.

The chain employs TRBV28 and TRBJ2-3; TRBD2 might be the D (7 bases). The CDR3 has 17 amino acids. V was shortened by 8 bases and J by 2 bases, with 23 bases between the two germline ends. From germline, CDR1 is MDHEN and CDR2 SYDVKM. The CDR3 here is CASSKTGRGVLTDTQYF. As DNA, the CDR3 is TGTGCCAGCTCTAAGACAGGTCGGGGGGTACTCACAGATACGCAGTATTTT. Full variable domain (outside the CDR3, taken from reference TRBV28 and TRBJ2-3): DVKVTQSSRYLVKRTGEKVFLECVQDMDHENMFWYRQDPGLGLRLIYFSYDVKMKEKGDIPEGYSVSREKKERFSLILESASTNQTSMYLCASSKTGRGVLTDTQYFGPGTRLTVL.

The chain combines TRBV28 with TRBJ1-1, with 7 bases matching TRBD1. This CDR3 region has 14 residues. The junction had 7 bases not matched to a gene; V was cut back by 7 bases and J by 2 bases. Germline V lookup: CDR1 MDHEN, CDR2 SYDVKM. This chain's CDR3 is CASTLTGSNTEAFF. CDR3 DNA sequence: TGTGCCAGCACCTTGACAGGGTCAAACACTGAAGCTTTCTTT.

The J gene is TRBJ1-6, the V gene TRBV19; 12 bases are a match to TRBD1. CDR1 and CDR2 (germline): LNHDA, SQIVND (reference sequence). Germline trimming cut 7 bases from V and 9 bases from J; bases unmatched to any gene: 10. This CDR3 contains 16 residues. The CDR3 protein is CASTTTGQGALSPLHF. For the CDR3, the DNA is TGTGCCAGTACCACGACGGGACAGGGGGCGCTTTCACCCCTCCACTTT.